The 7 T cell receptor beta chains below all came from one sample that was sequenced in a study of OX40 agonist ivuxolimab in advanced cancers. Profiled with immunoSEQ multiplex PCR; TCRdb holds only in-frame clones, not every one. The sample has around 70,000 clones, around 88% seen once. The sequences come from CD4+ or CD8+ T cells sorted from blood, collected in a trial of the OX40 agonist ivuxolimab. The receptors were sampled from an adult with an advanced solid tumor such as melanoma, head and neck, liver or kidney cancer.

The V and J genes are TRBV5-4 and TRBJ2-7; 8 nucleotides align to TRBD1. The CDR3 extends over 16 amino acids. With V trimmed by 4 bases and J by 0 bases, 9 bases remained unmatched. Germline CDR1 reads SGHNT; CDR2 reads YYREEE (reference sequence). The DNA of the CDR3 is TGTGCCAGCAGCCCCGGGACAGGAGCGATCTCCTACGAGCAGTACTTC. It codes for CASSPGTGAISYEQYF.

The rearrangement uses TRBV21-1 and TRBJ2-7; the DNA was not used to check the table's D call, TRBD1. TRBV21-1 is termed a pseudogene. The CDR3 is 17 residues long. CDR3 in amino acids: CASSNEAGGTNPYEQYF. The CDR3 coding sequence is TGTGCCAGCAGCAACGAGGCAGGGGGGACCAACCCCTACGAGCAGTACTTC.

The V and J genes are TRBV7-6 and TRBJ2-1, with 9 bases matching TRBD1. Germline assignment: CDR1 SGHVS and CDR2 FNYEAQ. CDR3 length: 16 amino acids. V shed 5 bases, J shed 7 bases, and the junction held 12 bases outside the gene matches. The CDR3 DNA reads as TGTGCCAGCAGCCTTGGAGGGACAGGGACTCAAAATGAGCAGTTCTTC. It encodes CASSLGGTGTQNEQFF.

The CDR3 region is CASSLGTGIQPQHF. CDR3 nucleotide sequence: TGTGCCAGCAGCTTAGGGACAGGGATTCAGCCCCAGCATTTT. This sequence joins TRBV7-8 and TRBJ1-5; 8 nucleotides line up with TRBD1. Losses at the gene ends were 1 base for V and 6 bases for J; bases not matched to a gene: 2. The CDR3 contains 14 residues. From germline, CDR1 is SGHVS and CDR2 FQNEAQ.

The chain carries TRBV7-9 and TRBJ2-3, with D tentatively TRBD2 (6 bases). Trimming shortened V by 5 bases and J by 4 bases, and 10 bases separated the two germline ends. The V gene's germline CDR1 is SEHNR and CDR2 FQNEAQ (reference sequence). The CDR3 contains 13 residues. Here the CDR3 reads CASSPGLSDTQYF. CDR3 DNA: TGTGCCAGCAGCCCGGGACTTTCAGATACGCAGTATTTT.

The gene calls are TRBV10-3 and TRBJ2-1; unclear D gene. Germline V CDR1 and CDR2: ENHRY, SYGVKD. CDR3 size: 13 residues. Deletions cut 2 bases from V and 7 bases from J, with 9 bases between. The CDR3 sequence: CAISEAERNEQFF. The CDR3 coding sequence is TGTGCCATCAGTGAGGCGGAGAGGAATGAGCAGTTCTTC.

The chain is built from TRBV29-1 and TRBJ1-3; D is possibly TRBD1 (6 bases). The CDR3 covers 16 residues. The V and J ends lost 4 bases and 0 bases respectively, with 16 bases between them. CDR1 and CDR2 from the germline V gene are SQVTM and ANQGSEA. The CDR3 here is CSVGGGLRSSGNTIYF. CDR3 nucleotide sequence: TGCAGCGTTGGAGGGGGTCTCCGTAGCTCTGGAAACACCATATATTTT.